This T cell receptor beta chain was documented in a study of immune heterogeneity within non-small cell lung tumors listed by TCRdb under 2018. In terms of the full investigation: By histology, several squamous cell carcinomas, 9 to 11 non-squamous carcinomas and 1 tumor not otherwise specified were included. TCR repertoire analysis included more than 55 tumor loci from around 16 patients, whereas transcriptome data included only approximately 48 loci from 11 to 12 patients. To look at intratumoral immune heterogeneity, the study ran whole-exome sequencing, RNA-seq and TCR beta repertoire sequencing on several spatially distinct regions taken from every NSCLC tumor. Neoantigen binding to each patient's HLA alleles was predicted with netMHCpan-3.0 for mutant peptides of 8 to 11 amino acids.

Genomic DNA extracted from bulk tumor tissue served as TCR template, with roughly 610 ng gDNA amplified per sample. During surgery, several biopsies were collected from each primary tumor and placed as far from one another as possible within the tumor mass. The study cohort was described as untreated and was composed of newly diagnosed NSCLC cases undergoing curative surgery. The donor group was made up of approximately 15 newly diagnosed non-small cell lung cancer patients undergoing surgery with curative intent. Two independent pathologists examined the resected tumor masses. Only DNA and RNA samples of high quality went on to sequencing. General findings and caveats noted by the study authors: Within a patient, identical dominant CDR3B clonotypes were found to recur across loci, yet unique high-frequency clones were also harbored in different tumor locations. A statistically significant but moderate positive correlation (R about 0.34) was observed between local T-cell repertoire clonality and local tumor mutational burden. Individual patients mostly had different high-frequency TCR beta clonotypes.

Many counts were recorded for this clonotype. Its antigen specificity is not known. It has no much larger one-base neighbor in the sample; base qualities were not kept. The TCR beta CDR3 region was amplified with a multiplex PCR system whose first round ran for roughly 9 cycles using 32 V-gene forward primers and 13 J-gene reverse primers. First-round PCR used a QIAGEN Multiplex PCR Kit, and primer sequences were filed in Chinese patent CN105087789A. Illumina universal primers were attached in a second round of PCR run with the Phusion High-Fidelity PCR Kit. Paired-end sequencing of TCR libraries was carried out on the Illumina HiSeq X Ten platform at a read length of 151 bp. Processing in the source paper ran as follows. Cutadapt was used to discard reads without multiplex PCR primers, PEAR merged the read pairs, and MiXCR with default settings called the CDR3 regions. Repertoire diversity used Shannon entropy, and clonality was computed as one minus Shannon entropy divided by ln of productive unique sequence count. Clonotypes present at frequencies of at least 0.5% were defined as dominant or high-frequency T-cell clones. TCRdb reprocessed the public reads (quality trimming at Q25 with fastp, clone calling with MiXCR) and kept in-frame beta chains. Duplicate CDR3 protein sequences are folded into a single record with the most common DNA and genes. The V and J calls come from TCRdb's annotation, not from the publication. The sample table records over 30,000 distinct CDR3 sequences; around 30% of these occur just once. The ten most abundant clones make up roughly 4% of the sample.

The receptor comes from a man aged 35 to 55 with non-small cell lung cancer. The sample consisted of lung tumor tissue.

The CDR3 protein: CASSVGRAYEQYF. The DNA sequence is given as TGTGCCAGCAGCGTGGGACGAGCCTACGAGCAGTACTTC. Recombination connected TRBV7-8 to TRBJ2-7; the D gene could be TRBD1 or TRBD2, each one agreeing over 5 bases. The CDR3 runs 13 amino acids, cysteine and phenylalanine included. Kept here is only the CDR3 DNA, which spans 39 bases and is read in frame from base 1. The CDR1 and CDR2 encoded by the germline V gene are SGHVS and FQNEAQ. V and J lose 5 bases and 2 bases, and a span of 10 bases separates them.